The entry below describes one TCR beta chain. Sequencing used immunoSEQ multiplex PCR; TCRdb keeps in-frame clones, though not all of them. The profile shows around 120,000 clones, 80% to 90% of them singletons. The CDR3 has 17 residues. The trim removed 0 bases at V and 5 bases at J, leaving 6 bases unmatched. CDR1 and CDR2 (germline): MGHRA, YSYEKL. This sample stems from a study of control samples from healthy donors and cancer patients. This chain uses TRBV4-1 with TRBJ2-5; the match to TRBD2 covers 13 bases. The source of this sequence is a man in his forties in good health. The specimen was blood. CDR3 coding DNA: TGCGCCAGCAGCCAAGATGTGGGACTAGCGGGGCGGGAGACCCAGTACTTC. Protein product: CASSQDVGLAGRETQYF.